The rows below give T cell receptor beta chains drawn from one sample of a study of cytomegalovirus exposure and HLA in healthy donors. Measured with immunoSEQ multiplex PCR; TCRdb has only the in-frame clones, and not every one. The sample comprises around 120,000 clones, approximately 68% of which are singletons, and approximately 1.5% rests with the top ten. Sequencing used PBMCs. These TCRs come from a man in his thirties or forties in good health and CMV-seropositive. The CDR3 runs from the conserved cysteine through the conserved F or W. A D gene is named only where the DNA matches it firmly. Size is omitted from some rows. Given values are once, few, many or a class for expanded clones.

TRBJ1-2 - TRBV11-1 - TGTGCCAGCAGTTCCCTCTATGGTTACACCTTC CASSSLYGYTF
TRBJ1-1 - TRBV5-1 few TGCGCCAGCAGTTTGGACATGAACACTGAAGCTTTCTTT CASSLDMNTEAFF
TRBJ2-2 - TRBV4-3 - TGCGCCAGCAGCCTACGGCCGGGGAAAGGTGACACCGGGGAGCTGTTTTTT CASSLRPGKGDTGELFF
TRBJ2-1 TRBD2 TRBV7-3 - TGTGCCAGCAGCTTAGCCGGGACTACTGTAAATGAGCAGTTCTTC CASSLAGTTVNEQFF
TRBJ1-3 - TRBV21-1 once TGTGCCAGCAGCCCGACCGGGACAGACGCCGTCTCTGGAAACACCATATATTTT CASSPTGTDAVSGNTIYF
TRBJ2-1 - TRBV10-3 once TGTGCCATCAATCGGTTAGGCGAGGGCGGTGAGCAGTTCTTC CAINRLGEGGEQFF
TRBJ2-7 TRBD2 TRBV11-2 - TGTGCCAGCAGCTTATCGACTAGCGGGAGGTCGAAAGCCTACGAGCAGTACTTC CASSLSTSGRSKAYEQYF
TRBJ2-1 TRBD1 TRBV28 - TGTGCCAGCAGCCCCGCCGGGACAGGGAACAATGAGCAGTTCTTC CASSPAGTGNNEQFF
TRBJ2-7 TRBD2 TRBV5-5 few TGTGCCAGCAGTCCTGATTCCGGGACTAGCGGGGACGAGCAGTACTTC CASSPDSGTSGDEQYF
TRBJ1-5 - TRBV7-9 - TGTGCCAGCAGCCAAGAGGTGGGGGGATCGAGCAATCAGCCCCAGCATTTT CASSQEVGGSSNQPQHF
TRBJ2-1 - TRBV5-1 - TGCGCCAGCAGCTTGGGCCCCAGTTCGAGGTCCGCTGAGCAGTTCTTC CASSLGPSSRSAEQFF
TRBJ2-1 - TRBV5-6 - TGTGCCAGCAGCTTATTAATTTCGAATGAGCAGTTCTTC CASSLLISNEQFF
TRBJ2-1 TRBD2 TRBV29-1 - TGCAGCGTTGAAGATAACGCGGGAGGCTACAATGAGCAGTTCTTC CSVEDNAGGYNEQFF
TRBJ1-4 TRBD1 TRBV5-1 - TGCGCCAGCAGCGAGGCCGGGACAGATGAAAAACTGTTTTTT CASSEAGTDEKLFF
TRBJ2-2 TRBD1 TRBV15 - TGTGCCACCAGCAGTGCGACAGGGTCAAAGAACACCGGGGAGCTGTTTTTT CATSSATGSKNTGELFF
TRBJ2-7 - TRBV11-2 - TGTGCCAGCAGCTTCTACCTTCATGACCCGGGGGAGCAGTACTTC CASSFYLHDPGEQYF
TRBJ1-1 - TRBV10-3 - TGTGCCATCAGGCCTATGGGGGGGCGCCCTGAAGCTTTCTTT CAIRPMGGRPEAFF
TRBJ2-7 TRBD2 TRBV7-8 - TGTGCCAGCAGCTCCAGGACTAGCCTCCGCGAGCAGTACTTC CASSSRTSLREQYF
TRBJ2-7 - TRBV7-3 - TGTGCCAGCAGCTTAAGGCCAGGCTACGAGCAGTACTTC CASSLRPGYEQYF
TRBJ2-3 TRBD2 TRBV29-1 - TGCAGCGTTGAAGAAATGGCTAGCGGGAGTCGAAGAGATACGCAGTATTTT CSVEEMASGSRRDTQYF
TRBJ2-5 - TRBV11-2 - TGTGCCAGCAGCTTTAGTTCCAGGGTGAAGACCCAGTACTTC CASSFSSRVKTQYF
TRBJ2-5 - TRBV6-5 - TGTGCCAGCAGTGGTTGGAGAGAAGAAGAGACCCAGTACTTC CASSGWREEETQYF
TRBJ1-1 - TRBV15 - TGTGCCACCAGCAGACCACCGGGGACAAGGGCTTTCTTT CATSRPPGTRAFF
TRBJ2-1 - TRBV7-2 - TGTGCCAGCAGCCGTAGCTCGGCTTACAATGAGCAGTTCTTC CASSRSSAYNEQFF
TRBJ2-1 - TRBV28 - TGTGCCAGCAGCTTGACCCTCCGGGCCCCGGGGGAGCAGTTCTTC CASSLTLRAPGEQFF
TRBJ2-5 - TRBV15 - TGTGCCACCAGCAGAGAAGTGAGACAAGAGACCCAGTACTTC CATSREVRQETQYF
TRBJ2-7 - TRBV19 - TGTGCCAGTAGTAGTAGAAGGAAGGGGGCCTACGAGCAGTACTTC CASSSRRKGAYEQYF
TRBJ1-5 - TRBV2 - TGTGCCAGCAGCGGGGGGGGTTTTTATAGCAATCAGCCCCAGCATTTT CASSGGGFYSNQPQHF
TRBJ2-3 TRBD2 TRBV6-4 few TGTGCCAGCAGTGACTCGGGCGGGAGCGGCACAGATACGCAGTATTTT CASSDSGGSGTDTQYF
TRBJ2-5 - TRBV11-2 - TGTGCCAGCAGCTTTCGGGAGACCCAGTACTTC CASSFRETQYF
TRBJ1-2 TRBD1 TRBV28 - TGTGCCAGCAGTTCTGCCGGGACAGGGGCCCGCTACACCTTC CASSSAGTGARYTF
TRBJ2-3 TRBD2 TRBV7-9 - TGTGCCAGCAGCTTAGTGGGAGCGGGGACCCTCTCAGATACGCAGTATTTT CASSLVGAGTLSDTQYF
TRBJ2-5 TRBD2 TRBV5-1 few TGCGCCAGCAACGGACTAGCGGGGTCCCAAGAGACCCAGTACTTC CASNGLAGSQETQYF
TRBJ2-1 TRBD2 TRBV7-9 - TGTGCCAGCAGCTTCACTAGCGGGAGTACTGAGCAGTTCTTC CASSFTSGSTEQFF
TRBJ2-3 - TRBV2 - TGTGCCAGCAGGGACTCTGGTGATACGCAGTATTTT CASRDSGDTQYF
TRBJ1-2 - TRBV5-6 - TGTGCCAGCAGCTTAGCGGGGAGGGGTAACTATGGCTACACCTTC CASSLAGRGNYGYTF
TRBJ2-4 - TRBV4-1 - TGCGCCAGCAGCCGAACAGGTGGGGCCAAAAACATTCAGTACTTC CASSRTGGAKNIQYF
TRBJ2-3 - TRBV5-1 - TGCGCCAGCAGCGTTGACAAGACAGATACGCAGTATTTT CASSVDKTDTQYF
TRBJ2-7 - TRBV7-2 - TGTGCCAGCAGCTACTTACGTCCCCCCTACGAGCAGTACTTC CASSYLRPPYEQYF
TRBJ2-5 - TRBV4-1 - TGCGCCAGCAGCCAAGGCGGAGGGGAGTGGGAGACCCAGTACTTC CASSQGGGEWETQYF